A single sample gave rise to the 10 T cell receptor beta chains below, sequenced in a study of beta chain features in type 1 diabetes. Whole-study findings and limits: TCRB CDR3 length was moderately but significantly reduced in all four CD4+ subsets of Type 1 diabetes patients.

As every portion of the isolated RNA was reverse transcribed, the sequencing read expressed TCRB transcripts. TCRdb keeps only in-frame clones here, not all; method: immunoSEQ multiplex PCR. The sample shows some 140,000 clones, roughly 10% of them seen only once. No antigen has been assigned to these receptors. The specimen sequenced was central memory CD4+ T cells from blood. These receptors all stem from a young man with type 1 diabetes.

This sequence joins TRBV12-5 and TRBJ2-1, with D unresolved. The CDR3 covers 17 residues. V lost 3 bases and J lost 0, with 15 bases in between. Germline V gene data show CDR1 as LGHNT and CDR2 as FRNRAP. CDR3 protein: CASGFLVNPSSYNEQFF. The CDR3 nucleotides are TGTGCTAGTGGTTTCCTTGTCAACCCCAGCTCCTACAATGAGCAGTTCTTC. Using reference TRBV12-5 and TRBJ2-1 for the parts outside the CDR3, the full variable domain is DARVTQTPRHKVTEMGQEVTMRCQPILGHNTVFWYRQTMMQGLELLAYFRNRAPLDDSGMPKDRFSAEMPDATLATLKIQPSEPRDSAVYFCASGFLVNPSSYNEQFFGPGTRLTVL.

This clone appeared a few times. The chain combines TRBV10-3 with TRBJ2-5, with 8 positions matching TRBD2. The CDR3 loop spans 14 amino acids. CDR1 is ENHRY and CDR2 is SYGVKD in the germline V gene. With 2 bases clipped from V and 4 bases from J, the junction kept 3 bases outside the gene matches. DNA for the CDR3: TGTGCCATCAGTGAGGGAACTAGCGGAGAGACCCAGTACTTC. Translation gives CAISEGTSGETQYF.

This clone was counted between two and nine times. The chain uses TRBV6-5 and TRBJ1-5; possibly TRBD1 for D (5 bases). The CDR3 sequence is 14 residues long. V was cut by 1 base and J by 6 bases, with 10 bases left in between. CDR1 and CDR2 (germline): MNHEY, SVGAGI. The DNA for the CDR3 is TGTGCCAGCAGTTACTTGGCTAGGGGTCAGCCCCAGCATTTT. It translates to CASSYLARGQPQHF.

The genes are TRBV7-2 and TRBJ1-1; TRBD1 aligns across 9 bases. V shed 4 bases and J 2 bases; nucleotides not matched to a gene: 11. This CDR3 is 17 amino acids long. Germline loops: CDR1 SGHTA, CDR2 FQGNSA. CDR3 sequence reads: CASSSGQGSIRNTEAFF. The CDR3 DNA sequence: TGTGCCAGCAGCTCCGGACAGGGGAGTATCCGTAACACTGAAGCTTTCTTT.

The chain links TRBV30 to TRBJ1-6, with TRBD1 matching 7 bases. Germline CDR1 and CDR2: GTSNPN and SVGIG (reference sequence). Germline trimming cut 8 bases from V and 10 bases from J; bases unmatched to any gene: 11. There are 13 residues in the CDR3. CDR3 protein: CARDSGLRSPLHF. The CDR3 coding sequence is TGTGCCAGGGACAGCGGCCTTCGGTCACCCCTCCACTTT.

With respect to this clone: The same CDR3 also results from other DNA sequences found in this sample. The V gene is TRBV5-1, the J gene TRBJ2-3, with 9 bases fitting TRBD1. This CDR3 spans 14 amino acids. The V gene's germline CDR1 is SGHRS and CDR2 YFSETQ. Trimming removed 4 bases from V and 3 bases from J; junction bases left unmatched: 3. Here the CDR3 reads CASSPGQGTDTQYF. The DNA of the CDR3 is TGCGCCAGCAGCCCCGGACAGGGGACAGATACGCAGTATTTT.

V and J are TRBV7-9 and TRBJ2-7; tentatively, D is TRBD1 (6 bases). V was trimmed by 2 bases and J by 2 bases, leaving 13 bases between them. Germline V gene sequence: CDR1 SEHNR, CDR2 FQNEAQ (reference sequence). The length of the CDR3 is 15 residues. CDR3 DNA: TGTGCCAGCAGCTTACAAGGGGGATCGACCTACGAGCAGTACTTC. Translation gives CASSLQGGSTYEQYF. The full variable domain, with the rest looked up from reference TRBV7-9 and TRBJ2-7, is DTGVSQNPRHKITKRGQNVTFRCDPISEHNRLYWYRQTLGQGPEFLTYFQNEAQLEKSRLLSDRFSAERPKGSFSTLEIQRTEQGDSAMYLCASSLQGGSTYEQYFGPGTRLTVT.

The chain employs TRBV30 and TRBJ2-5; possible D gene TRBD2, 5 bases. Gene TRBJ2-7 matches the end of the DNA better, so the J call may be wrong. From germline, CDR1 is GTSNPN and CDR2 SVGIG (reference sequence). CDR3 length: 13 amino acids. CDR3 protein: CAWSVGLIYEQYF. The CDR3 DNA reads TGTGCCTGGAGTGTAGGACTTATCTACGAGCAGTACTTC.

The gene calls are TRBV10-3 and TRBJ2-2, with 12 bases that match TRBD2. Germline lookup yields CDR1 ENHRY and CDR2 SYGVKD. The V gene end was trimmed by 10 bases and the J gene end by 4 bases; junction bases not matched to a gene: 4. This CDR3 is 14 amino acids long. The CDR3 DNA reads TGTGCCACGGGACTAGCGGGTGGCACCGGGGAGCTGTTTTTT. Its protein is CATGLAGGTGELFF.

A few counts support this clone. CDR3 in amino acids: CASSSKTGRNTEAFF. CDR3 coding DNA: TGCGCCAGCAGCTCAAAGACGGGTCGGAACACTGAAGCTTTCTTT. This chain uses TRBV5-1 with TRBJ1-1; unclear D gene. V lost 3 bases to trimming and J lost 1 base, with 13 bases between them. The germline V gene encodes CDR1 SGHRS and CDR2 YFSETQ. This CDR3 has 15 residues.